The 25 T cell receptor beta chains in this list originate from one sample, sequenced in a study of CD8 T cells in Susac syndrome. RNA was extracted with the RNeasy kit, and a quantity of roughly 0.45 to 1 ug was reverse transcribed using random hexamers. TCRdb ran MiXCR on the immunoSEQ multiplex PCR reads and lists one entry per CDR3 protein. The table records 150,000 to 200,000 distinct CDR3 sequences, 94% of them present only once. Sequencing was performed on CD4+ T cells from PBMCs. These receptors were taken from a human donor with multiple sclerosis.

This clonotype was seen just once. The chain's CDR3 is CSASVGGQKETQYF. CDR3 coding DNA: TGCAGTGCTAGTGTAGGAGGACAGAAAGAGACCCAGTACTTC. This chain connects TRBV20-1 to TRBJ2-5, with D possibly TRBD1 on 6 matching bases. Trimming cost V 3 bases and J 3 bases, with 14 bases left between them. The germline gives CDR1 DFQATT, CDR2 SNEGSKA (reference sequence). This CDR3 comprises 14 residues.

The CDR3 loop is CASSESVEETQYF. The CDR3 DNA sequence: TGTGCCAGCAGTGAATCGGTTGAGGAGACCCAGTACTTC. The chain recombines TRBV2 with TRBJ2-5; no firm D call. Per the germline V gene, CDR1 is SNHLY and CDR2 is FYNNEI. V shed 2 bases and J shed 5 bases, with 9 bases lying between them. The CDR3 runs to 13 residues.

The chain uses TRBV3-1 and TRBJ2-5; 7 nucleotides align to TRBD2. CDR3 length equals 15 residues. J lost 3 bases, V lost 7 bases, and 11 bases had no gene match. Germline V gene data show CDR1 as LGHDT and CDR2 as YNNKEL (reference sequence). DNA for the CDR3: TGTGCCAGCAACGGTGGCGGGGGACTTAAAGAGACCCAGTACTTC. Encoded protein: CASNGGGGLKETQYF.

The gene calls are TRBV20-1 and TRBJ1-3, with TRBD1 identical over 10 bases. This CDR3 region has 15 residues. Per germline, CDR1 DFQATT and CDR2 SNEGSKA (reference sequence). Unmatched junction bases numbered 6, after V lost 5 bases and J lost 2 bases. The CDR3 protein is CSASFGTGAGNTIYF. The CDR3, as DNA: TGCAGTGCTTCTTTCGGGACAGGGGCTGGAAACACCATATATTTT.

This clonotype turned up a few times. The rearrangement joins TRBV11-1 to TRBJ2-6; TRBD1 matches 9 bases. The CDR3 spans 18 residues. Losses at the gene ends were 5 bases for V and 2 bases for J; bases not matched to a gene: 10. Germline CDR1 SGHAT, CDR2 FQDESV (reference sequence). CDR3 amino acids: CASSPGGQGVTGANVLTF. The CDR3 nucleotides are TGTGCCAGCAGCCCGGGGGGACAGGGAGTAACTGGGGCCAACGTCCTGACTTTC.

The chain recombines TRBV2 with TRBJ2-3; D not resolved. This CDR3 comprises 17 residues. Between the trimmed V and J ends, which lost 4 bases and 3 bases, there was a span of 20 bases. CDR1 and CDR2 (germline): SNHLY, FYNNEI. Written as DNA, the CDR3 is TGTGCCAGCAGTGGAGTAGCTGATCGCGGTTGGACAGATACGCAGTATTTT. It codes for CASSGVADRGWTDTQYF.

The J gene is TRBJ2-3, the V gene TRBV6-2 or TRBV6-3; D is uncertain. V was shortened by 2 bases and J by 0 bases, with 6 bases between the two germline ends. CDR1 is MNHEY and CDR2 is SVGEGT in the germline V gene. The CDR3 length is 14 residues. This chain's CDR3 is CASSYVTSTDTQYF. The CDR3 nucleotides are TGTGCCAGCAGTTACGTTACAAGCACAGATACGCAGTATTTT.

V and J are TRBV6-5 and TRBJ1-4; 7 bases are shared with TRBD1. CDR3 size: 14 residues. Germline CDR1 and CDR2: MNHEY and SVGAGI. V gave up 6 bases and J gave up 6 bases; unmatched junction bases: 7. CDR3 in amino acids: CASRRQGWDEKLFF. Written as DNA, the CDR3 is TGTGCCAGCAGGCGACAGGGATGGGATGAAAAACTGTTTTTT.

This clonotype has only one observation. The chain links TRBV12-2 to TRBJ1-4; TRBD1, the table's D call, lacks a check against the DNA. TRBV12-2 is tagged as a pseudogene. CDR3 length equals 15 residues. The CDR3 protein is CASRLQGFLKEKLFF. CDR3 nucleotides: TGTGCAAGTCGCCTTCAGGGGTTTTTAAAGGAAAAACTGTTTTTT.

The chain uses TRBV7-9 and TRBJ2-1; the D call may be TRBD1 or TRBD2 (6 bases each). Germline CDR1 is SEHNR and CDR2 is FQNEAQ (reference sequence). Trimming pared 5 bases from V and 8 bases from J, leaving 13 bases between. The CDR3 is 13 residues long. The CDR3 DNA sequence: TGTGCCAGCAGCCCGAGGGGGGCCCATGAGCAGTTCTTC. It encodes CASSPRGAHEQFF.

The chain employs TRBV11-2 and TRBJ1-4; D is ambiguous. Trimming pared 5 bases from V and 8 bases from J, leaving 15 bases between. CDR3 length: 14 amino acids. The germline CDR1 and CDR2 sequences are SGHAT and FQNNGV. The CDR3 loop is CASSPYRTSEKLFF. The DNA for the CDR3 is TGTGCCAGCAGCCCGTATCGAACGTCCGAAAAACTGTTTTTT. Supplemented by reference TRBV11-2 and TRBJ1-4, the full variable domain reads EAGVAQSPRYKIIEKRQSVAFWCNPISGHATLYWYQQILGQGPKLLIQFQNNGVVDDSQLPKDRFSAERLKGVDSTLKIQPAKLEDSAVYLCASSPYRTSEKLFFGSGTQLSVL.

The rearrangement uses TRBV27 and TRBJ1-2, with D possibly being TRBD1 (6 bases). There are 14 residues in the CDR3. In germline, CDR1 is MNHEY, CDR2 SMNVEV (reference sequence). Between the trimmed V and J ends, which lost 3 bases and 6 bases, there was a span of 14 bases. CDR3 region: CASSLSSGEDGYTF. The CDR3 DNA follows: TGTGCCAGCAGTTTGTCCTCAGGGGAGGATGGCTACACCTTC.

This clonotype was seen a single time. V and J are TRBV2 and TRBJ2-1; D gene ambiguous. Germline CDR1 and CDR2: SNHLY and FYNNEI. There are 13 residues in the CDR3. V was clipped by 4 bases and J by 6 bases, with 10 bases between them. The chain's CDR3 is CASSGLRGNEQFF. In nucleotides, the CDR3 is TGTGCCAGCAGTGGGTTGCGTGGCAATGAGCAGTTCTTC.

The V and J genes are TRBV4-1 and TRBJ2-6, with D uncertain. Trimming removed 4 bases at V and 0 bases at J, with 16 bases between. The germline gives CDR1 MGHRA, CDR2 YSYEKL. This CDR3 is 18 amino acids long. CDR3 sequence: CASSPLGLLSSGANVLTF. The CDR3 DNA reads TGCGCCAGCAGCCCGTTGGGCCTCTTGAGCTCTGGGGCCAACGTCCTGACTTTC.

V and J are TRBV5-1 and TRBJ2-7; no definite D call. The CDR3 is 11 residues long. The germline V gene has CDR1 SGHRS and CDR2 YFSETQ. V dropped 0 bases and J dropped 10 bases, with 8 bases sitting between them. The CDR3 protein is CASSLEGKQYF. The CDR3 nucleotides read TGCGCCAGCAGCTTGGAGGGTAAACAGTACTTC.

The chain joins TRBV7-6 to TRBJ1-4; 8 bases map to TRBD1. The CDR3 sequence is 16 residues long. The trim removed 5 bases at V and 7 bases at J, leaving 12 bases unmatched. The germline CDR1 and CDR2 sequences are SGHVS and FNYEAQ. CDR3 sequence reads: CASSPSQGARSEKLFF. In DNA form, the CDR3 reads TGTGCCAGCAGCCCGAGCCAGGGGGCGCGCTCTGAAAAACTGTTTTTT.

The V call is TRBV28, the J call TRBJ1-5, with 8 bases identical to TRBD1. The V and J ends lost 11 bases and 7 bases, in that order; junction bases with no gene match: 10. Germline values: CDR1 MDHEN, CDR2 SYDVKM. The CDR3 extends over 13 amino acids. The CDR3 region is CAAEARGHQPQHF. The CDR3 region has the DNA TGTGCCGCTGAGGCCAGGGGGCACCAGCCCCAGCATTTT.

The V call is TRBV3-1, the J call TRBJ1-3; D ambiguous. The V and J ends lost 1 base and 0 bases respectively, with 13 bases between them. Per the germline V gene, CDR1 is LGHDT and CDR2 is YNNKEL (reference sequence). The CDR3 loop spans 17 amino acids. CDR3 residues: CASSQGNWAHSGNTIYF. Written as DNA, the CDR3 is TGTGCCAGCAGCCAAGGGAACTGGGCCCACTCTGGAAACACCATATATTTT.

The chain joins TRBV30 to TRBJ2-1, with D unclear. Trimming cost V 0 bases and J 9 bases, with 6 bases left between them. The germline CDR1 and CDR2 sequences are GTSNPN and SVGIG (reference sequence). This CDR3 has 11 residues. Written as DNA, the CDR3 is TGTGCCTGGAGTGTACGGAGTGAGCAGTTCTTC. As protein: CAWSVRSEQFF.

This clonotype was seen once. The junction does not match germline at one end; this may be a read error. Written as DNA, the CDR3 is TGTGCCATCAGTGGGGGAGGCTCTGGGGCCAACGTCCTGACTTTC. It yields the protein CAISGGGSGANVLTF. This sequence joins TRBV24-1 and TRBJ2-6; D might be TRBD2 (6 bases). Germline V CDR1 and CDR2: KGHDR, SFDVKD. The CDR3 contains 15 residues.

This rearrangement joins TRBV12-3 or TRBV12-4 to TRBJ2-7; 7 positions match TRBD2. This CDR3 spans 15 amino acids. J gave up 2 bases and V 3 bases, and 7 bases lay outside the gene matches. CDR3 loop: CASSFTGGNPYEQYF. In DNA form, the CDR3 reads TGTGCCAGCAGTTTTACGGGAGGTAATCCCTACGAGCAGTACTTC.

The chain has TRBV29-1 and TRBJ2-5; a weak D match, TRBD2 (6 bases). V was cut by 2 bases and J by 5 bases, with 9 bases left in between. Looked up from germline, CDR1 is SQVTM and CDR2 is ANQGSEA. The CDR3 extends over 12 amino acids. The chain's CDR3 is CSVEPGGETQYF. In DNA, the CDR3 is TGCAGCGTTGAACCTGGAGGGGAGACCCAGTACTTC.

This rearrangement joins TRBV5-1 to TRBJ2-7; D remains unclear. V lost 0 bases and J lost 2, with 18 bases in between. The CDR3 totals 17 residues. Germline V gene data show CDR1 as SGHRS and CDR2 as YFSETQ. The chain's CDR3 is CASSLAPARSSTYEQYF. In nucleotides, the CDR3 is TGCGCCAGCAGCTTGGCCCCCGCTCGGTCCTCCACCTACGAGCAGTACTTC.

The chain has TRBV15 and TRBJ1-1, with no clear D. Germline lookup yields CDR1 LNHNV and CDR2 YYDKDF (reference sequence). V was clipped by 0 bases and J by 5 bases, with 16 bases between them. The CDR3 contains 16 residues. CDR3 residues: CATSRDFVGTETEAFF. The CDR3 DNA reads as TGTGCCACCAGCAGAGATTTCGTCGGCACGGAAACTGAAGCTTTCTTT.

V gene TRBV12-3 or TRBV12-4 combines with J gene TRBJ2-7, with 8 bases aligning to TRBD1. Trimming removed 7 bases from V and 6 bases from J; junction bases left unmatched: 8. CDR3 length: 13 residues. The CDR3 here is CASTGTGLSEQYF. As DNA, the CDR3 is TGTGCCAGCACCGGGACAGGTCTCTCCGAGCAGTACTTC.